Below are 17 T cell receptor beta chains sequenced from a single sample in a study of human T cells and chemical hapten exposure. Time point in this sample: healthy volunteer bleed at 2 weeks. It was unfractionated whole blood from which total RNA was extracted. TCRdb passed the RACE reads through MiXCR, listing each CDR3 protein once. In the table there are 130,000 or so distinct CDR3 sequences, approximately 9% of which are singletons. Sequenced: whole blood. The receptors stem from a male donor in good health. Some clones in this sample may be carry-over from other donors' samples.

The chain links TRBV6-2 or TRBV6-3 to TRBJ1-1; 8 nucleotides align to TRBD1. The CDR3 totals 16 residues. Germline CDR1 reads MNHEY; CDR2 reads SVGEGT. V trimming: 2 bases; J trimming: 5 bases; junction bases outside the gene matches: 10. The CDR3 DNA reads TGTGCCAGCAGTTACCCCGGCAGGGGGCGGGTAACTGAAGCTTTCTTT. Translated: CASSYPGRGRVTEAFF.

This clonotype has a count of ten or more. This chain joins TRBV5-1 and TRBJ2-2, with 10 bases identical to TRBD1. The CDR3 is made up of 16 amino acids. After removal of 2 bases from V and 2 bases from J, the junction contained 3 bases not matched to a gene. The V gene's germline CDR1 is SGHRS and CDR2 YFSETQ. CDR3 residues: CASSFRQGANTGELFF. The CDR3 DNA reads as TGCGCCAGCAGCTTCAGACAGGGGGCCAACACCGGGGAGCTGTTTTTT.

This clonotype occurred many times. The CDR3 region has the DNA TGTGCCAGCAGTTCCGGGACAGCTCAATCCTACGAGCAGTACTTC. It translates to CASSSGTAQSYEQYF. The chain combines TRBV11-1 with TRBJ2-7, with TRBD1 matching 7 bases. Germline assignment: CDR1 SGHAT and CDR2 FQDESV (reference sequence). The CDR3 loop spans 15 amino acids. V shed 6 bases and J 1 base; nucleotides not matched to a gene: 9.

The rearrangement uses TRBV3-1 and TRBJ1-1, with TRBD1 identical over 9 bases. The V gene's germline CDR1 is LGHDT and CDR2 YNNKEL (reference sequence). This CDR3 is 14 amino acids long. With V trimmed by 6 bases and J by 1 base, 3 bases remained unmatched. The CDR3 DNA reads TGTGCCAGCAGGGTGGACAGGGGGAACACTGAAGCTTTCTTT. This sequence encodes CASRVDRGNTEAFF.

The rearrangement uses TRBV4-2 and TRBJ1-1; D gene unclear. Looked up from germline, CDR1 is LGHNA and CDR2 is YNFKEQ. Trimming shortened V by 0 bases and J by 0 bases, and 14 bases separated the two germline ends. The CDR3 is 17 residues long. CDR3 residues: CASSQDPPTDMNTEAFF. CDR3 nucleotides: TGTGCCAGCAGCCAAGATCCCCCCACCGATATGAACACTGAAGCTTTCTTT.

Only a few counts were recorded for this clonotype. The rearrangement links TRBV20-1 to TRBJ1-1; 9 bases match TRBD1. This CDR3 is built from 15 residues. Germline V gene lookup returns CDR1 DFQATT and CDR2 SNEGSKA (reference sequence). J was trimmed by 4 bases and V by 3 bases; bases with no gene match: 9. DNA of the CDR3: TGCAGTGCTAGTGGCTTTGACAGGGGGTCCACTGAAGCTTTCTTT. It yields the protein CSASGFDRGSTEAFF.

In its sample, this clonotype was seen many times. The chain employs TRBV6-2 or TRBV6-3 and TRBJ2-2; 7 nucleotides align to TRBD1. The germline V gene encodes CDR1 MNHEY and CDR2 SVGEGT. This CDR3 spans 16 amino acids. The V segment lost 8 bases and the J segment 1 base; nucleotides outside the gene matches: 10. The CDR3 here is CASLARGTKNTGELFF. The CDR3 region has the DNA TGTGCCAGCCTCGCCAGGGGGACCAAGAACACCGGGGAGCTGTTTTTT.

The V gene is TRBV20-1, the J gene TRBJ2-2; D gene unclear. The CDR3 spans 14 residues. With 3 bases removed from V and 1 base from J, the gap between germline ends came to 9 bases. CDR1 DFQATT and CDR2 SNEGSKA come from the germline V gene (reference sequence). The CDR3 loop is CSASVSQNTGELFF. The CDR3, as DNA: TGCAGTGCTAGTGTCTCCCAGAACACCGGGGAGCTGTTTTTT.

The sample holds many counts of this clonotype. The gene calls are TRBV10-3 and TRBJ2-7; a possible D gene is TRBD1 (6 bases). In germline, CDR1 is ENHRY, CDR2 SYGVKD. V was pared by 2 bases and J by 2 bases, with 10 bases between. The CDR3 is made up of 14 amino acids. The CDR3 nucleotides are TGTGCCATCAGTGAGATACAGGGACCCTACGAGCAGTACTTC. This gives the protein CAISEIQGPYEQYF.

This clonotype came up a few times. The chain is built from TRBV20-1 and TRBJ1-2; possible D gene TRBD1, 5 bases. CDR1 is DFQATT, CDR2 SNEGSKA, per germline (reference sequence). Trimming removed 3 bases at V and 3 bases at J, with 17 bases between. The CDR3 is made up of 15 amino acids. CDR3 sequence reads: CSASVLGEVDYGYTF. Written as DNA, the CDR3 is TGCAGTGCTAGCGTGTTGGGGGAAGTCGACTATGGCTACACCTTC.

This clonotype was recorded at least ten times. The chain's CDR3 is CASSLRGLAGGNEQFF. CDR3 DNA sequence: TGTGCCAGCAGCTTAAGAGGACTAGCGGGGGGGAATGAGCAGTTCTTC. The rearrangement links TRBV7-2 to TRBJ2-1, with 15 bases fitting TRBD2. This CDR3 has 16 residues. Germline CDR1 and CDR2: SGHTA and FQGNSA. V trimming: 2 bases; J trimming: 7 bases; junction bases outside the gene matches: 3.

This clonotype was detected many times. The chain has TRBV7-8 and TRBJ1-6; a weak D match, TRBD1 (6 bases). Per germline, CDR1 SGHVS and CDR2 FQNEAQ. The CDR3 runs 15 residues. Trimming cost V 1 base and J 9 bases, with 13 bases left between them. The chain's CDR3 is CASSLEGGAGSPLHF. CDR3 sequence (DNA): TGTGCCAGCAGCTTAGAGGGGGGAGCGGGTTCACCCCTCCACTTT.

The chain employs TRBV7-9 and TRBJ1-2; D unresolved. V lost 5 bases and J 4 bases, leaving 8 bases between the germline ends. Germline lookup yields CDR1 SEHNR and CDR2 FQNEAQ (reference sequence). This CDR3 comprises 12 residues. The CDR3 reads CASSEGSYGYTF. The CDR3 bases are TGTGCCAGCAGCGAAGGATCCTATGGCTACACCTTC.

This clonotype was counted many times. In DNA, the CDR3 is TGTGCTAGTGGTGATAGCGGGACAACAATATACAATGAGCAGTTCTTC. This sequence encodes CASGDSGTTIYNEQFF. V and J are TRBV12-5 and TRBJ2-1, with 8 bases fitting TRBD2. Germline lookup yields CDR1 LGHNT and CDR2 FRNRAP. This CDR3 is 16 amino acids long. Trimming took 5 bases from V and 4 from J; bases not matched to a gene: 10.

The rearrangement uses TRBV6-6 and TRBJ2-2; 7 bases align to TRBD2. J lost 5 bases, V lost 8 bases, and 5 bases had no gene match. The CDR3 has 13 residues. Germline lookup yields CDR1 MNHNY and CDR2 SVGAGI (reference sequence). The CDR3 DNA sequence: TGTGCCAGCGGTCAAGCGGGAACCGGGGAGCTGTTTTTT. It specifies CASGQAGTGELFF.

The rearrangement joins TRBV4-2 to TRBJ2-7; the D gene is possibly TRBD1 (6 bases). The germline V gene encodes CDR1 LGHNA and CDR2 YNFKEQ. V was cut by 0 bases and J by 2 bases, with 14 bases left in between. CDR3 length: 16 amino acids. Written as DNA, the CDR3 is TGTGCCAGCAGCCAAGAAGACAGGTCCCCACCCTACGAGCAGTACTTC. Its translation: CASSQEDRSPPYEQYF.

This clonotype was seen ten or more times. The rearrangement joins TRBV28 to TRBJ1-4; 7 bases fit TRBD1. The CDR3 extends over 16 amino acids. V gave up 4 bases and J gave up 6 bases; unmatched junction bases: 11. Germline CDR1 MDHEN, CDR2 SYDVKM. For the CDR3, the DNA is TGTGCCAGCAGTTCTTTCGGCACAGGGGCGGATGAAAAACTGTTTTTT. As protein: CASSSFGTGADEKLFF.